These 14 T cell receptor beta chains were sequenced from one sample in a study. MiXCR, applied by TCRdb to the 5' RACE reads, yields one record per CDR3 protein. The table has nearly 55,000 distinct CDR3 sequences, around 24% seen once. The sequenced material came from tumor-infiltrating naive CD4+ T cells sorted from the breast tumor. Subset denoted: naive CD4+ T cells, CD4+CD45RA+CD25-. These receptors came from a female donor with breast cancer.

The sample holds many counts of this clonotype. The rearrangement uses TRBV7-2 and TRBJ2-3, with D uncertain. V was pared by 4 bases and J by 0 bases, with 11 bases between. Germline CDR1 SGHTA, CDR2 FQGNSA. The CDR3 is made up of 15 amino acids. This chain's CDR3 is CASSSETRSTDTQYF. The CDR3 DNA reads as TGTGCCAGCAGCTCGGAGACCCGAAGCACAGATACGCAGTATTTT.

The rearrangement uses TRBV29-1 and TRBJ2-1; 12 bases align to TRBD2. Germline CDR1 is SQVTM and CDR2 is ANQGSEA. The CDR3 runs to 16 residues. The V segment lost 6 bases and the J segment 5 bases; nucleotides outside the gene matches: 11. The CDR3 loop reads CSVPLAGGPSNNEQFF. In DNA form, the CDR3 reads TGCAGCGTGCCACTAGCGGGGGGACCCTCTAACAATGAGCAGTTCTTC.

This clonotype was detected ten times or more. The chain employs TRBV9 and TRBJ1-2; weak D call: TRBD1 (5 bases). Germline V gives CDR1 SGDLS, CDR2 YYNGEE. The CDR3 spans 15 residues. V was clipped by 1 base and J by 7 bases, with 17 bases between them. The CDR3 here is CASSVNQGGLGGYTF. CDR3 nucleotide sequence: TGTGCCAGCAGCGTAAATCAGGGAGGATTAGGTGGCTACACCTTC.

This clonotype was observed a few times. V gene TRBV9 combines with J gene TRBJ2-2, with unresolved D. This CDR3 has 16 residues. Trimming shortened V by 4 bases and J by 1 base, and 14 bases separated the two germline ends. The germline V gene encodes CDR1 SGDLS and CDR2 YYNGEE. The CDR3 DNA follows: TGTGCCAGCAGCCCCCAAGTTCGGCGGAACACCGGGGAGCTGTTTTTT. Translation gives CASSPQVRRNTGELFF.

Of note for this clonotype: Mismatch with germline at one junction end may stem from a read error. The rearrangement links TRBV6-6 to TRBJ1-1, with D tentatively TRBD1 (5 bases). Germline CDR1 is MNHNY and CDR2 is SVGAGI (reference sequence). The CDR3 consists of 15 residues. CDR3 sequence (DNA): TGTGTCAGCAGTTACTCGGAGGGGCGGAATACTGAAGCCTTCTTT. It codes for CVSSYSEGRNTEAFF.

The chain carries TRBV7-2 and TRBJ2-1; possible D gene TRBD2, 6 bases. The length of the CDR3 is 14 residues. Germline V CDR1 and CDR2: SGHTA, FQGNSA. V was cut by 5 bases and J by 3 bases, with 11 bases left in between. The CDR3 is CASSGGILYNEQFF. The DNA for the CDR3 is TGTGCCAGCAGCGGGGGGATCCTCTACAATGAGCAGTTCTTC.

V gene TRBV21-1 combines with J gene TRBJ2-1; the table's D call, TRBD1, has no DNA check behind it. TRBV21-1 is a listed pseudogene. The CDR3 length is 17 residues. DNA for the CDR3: TGTGCCAGCACTGAAAAGGGGCCAGCACCAGCATTCAATGAGCAGTTCTTC. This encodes CASTEKGPAPAFNEQFF.

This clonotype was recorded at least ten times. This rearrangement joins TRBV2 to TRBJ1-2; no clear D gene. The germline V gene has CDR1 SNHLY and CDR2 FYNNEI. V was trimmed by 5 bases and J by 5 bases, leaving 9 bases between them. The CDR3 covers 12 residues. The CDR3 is CASSPGSYGYTF. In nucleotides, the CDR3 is TGTGCCAGCAGTCCTGGGTCTTATGGCTACACCTTC. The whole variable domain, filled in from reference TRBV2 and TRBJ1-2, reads EPEVTQTPSHQVTQMGQEVILRCVPISNHLYFYWYRQILGQKVEFLVSFYNNEISEKSEIFDDQFSVERPDGSNFTLKIRSTKLEDSAMYFCASSPGSYGYTFGSGTRLTVV.

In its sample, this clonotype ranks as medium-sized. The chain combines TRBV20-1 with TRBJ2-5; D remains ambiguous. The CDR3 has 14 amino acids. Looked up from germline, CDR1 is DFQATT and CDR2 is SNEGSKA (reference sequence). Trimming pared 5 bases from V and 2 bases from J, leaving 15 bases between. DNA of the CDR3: TGCAGTGCTCCCCACGCTCCCCGTCAAGAGACCCAGTACTTC. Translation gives CSAPHAPRQETQYF.

CDR3 in DNA: TGTGCCAGCAGCTTACTCGGAGGCCGGGGGCGGGATACGCAGTATTTT. Translation: CASSLLGGRGRDTQYF. The rearrangement links TRBV27 to TRBJ2-3; D may correspond to TRBD1 or TRBD2 (6 bases each). Trimming removed 6 bases at V and 6 bases at J, with 22 bases between. Germline V CDR1 and CDR2: MNHEY, SMNVEV (reference sequence). The CDR3 runs 16 residues.

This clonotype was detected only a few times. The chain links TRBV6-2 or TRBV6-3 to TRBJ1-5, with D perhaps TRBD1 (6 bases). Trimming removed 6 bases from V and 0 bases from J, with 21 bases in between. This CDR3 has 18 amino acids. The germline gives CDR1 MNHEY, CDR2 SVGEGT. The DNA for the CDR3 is TGTGCCAGCAGCCAAGACCTCGGGGGCGGAGATAGCAATCAGCCCCAGCATTTT. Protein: CASSQDLGGGDSNQPQHF.

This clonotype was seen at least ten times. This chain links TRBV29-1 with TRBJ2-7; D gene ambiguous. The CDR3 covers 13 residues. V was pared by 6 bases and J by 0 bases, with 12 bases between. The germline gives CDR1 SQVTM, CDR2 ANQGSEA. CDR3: CSVLDRYSYEQYF. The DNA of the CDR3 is TGCAGCGTCCTTGACCGATACTCCTACGAGCAGTACTTC.

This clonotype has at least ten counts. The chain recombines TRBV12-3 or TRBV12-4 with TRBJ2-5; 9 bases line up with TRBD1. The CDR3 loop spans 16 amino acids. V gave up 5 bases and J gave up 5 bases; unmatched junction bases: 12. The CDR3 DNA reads TGTGCCAGCAGTGTCTCCGGGACAGGGTTATTGGAGACCCAGTACTTC. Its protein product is CASSVSGTGLLETQYF.

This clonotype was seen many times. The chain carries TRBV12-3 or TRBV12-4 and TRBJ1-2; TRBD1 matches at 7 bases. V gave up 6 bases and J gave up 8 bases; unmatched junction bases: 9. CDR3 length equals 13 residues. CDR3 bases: TGTGCCAGCAGCCCTCAGGGGGAACAAGGCTACACCTTC. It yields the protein CASSPQGEQGYTF.